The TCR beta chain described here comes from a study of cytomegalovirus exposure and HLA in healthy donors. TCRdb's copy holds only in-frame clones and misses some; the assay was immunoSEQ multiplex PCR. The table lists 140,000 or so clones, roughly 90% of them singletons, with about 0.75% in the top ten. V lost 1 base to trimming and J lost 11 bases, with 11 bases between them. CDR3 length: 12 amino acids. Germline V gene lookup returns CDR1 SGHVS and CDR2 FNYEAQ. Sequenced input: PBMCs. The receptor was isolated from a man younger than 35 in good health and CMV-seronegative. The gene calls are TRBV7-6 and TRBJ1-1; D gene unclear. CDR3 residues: CASSLGGGFAFF. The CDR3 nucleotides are TGTGCCAGCAGCTTAGGTGGAGGGTTCGCTTTCTTT.